The 21 T cell receptor beta chains listed next were all sequenced from one sample in a study of control samples from healthy donors and cancer patients. The table came from immunoSEQ multiplex PCR; TCRdb's copy has only in-frame clones and leaves some out. Among some 79,000 clones listed, roughly 87% were seen once. The sequenced sample consisted of blood. Source of these receptors: a woman in her forties or fifties in good health.

The V call is TRBV9, the J call TRBJ1-2; D uncertain. Germline V gene sequence: CDR1 SGDLS, CDR2 YYNGEE. The CDR3 spans 16 residues. Trimming pared 0 bases from V and 1 base from J, leaving 13 bases between. The CDR3 nucleotides read TGTGCCAGCAGCGTAGCGGATAGCGAGTATAACTATGGCTACACCTTC. Its protein product is CASSVADSEYNYGYTF.

This sequence joins TRBV4-1 and TRBJ2-2; the match to TRBD2 covers 8 bases. Trimming cost V 8 bases and J 5 bases; bases outside gene matches: 10. CDR1 and CDR2 from the germline V gene are MGHRA and YSYEKL. The CDR3 covers 15 residues. The CDR3 region has the DNA TGCGCCAGCCACCTTACTAGCGGAGCAACCGGGGAGCTGTTTTTT. Translating it yields CASHLTSGATGELFF.

The chain is built from TRBV12-3 or TRBV12-4 and TRBJ1-1; 7 nucleotides line up with TRBD1. J gave up 3 bases and V 8 bases, and 6 bases lay outside the gene matches. This CDR3 contains 13 residues. The CDR3 here is CASGGQIDTEAFF. The CDR3 DNA follows: TGTGCCAGCGGGGGACAGATTGACACTGAAGCTTTCTTT.

The chain carries TRBV6-5 and TRBJ1-2, with D hard to call. Germline V gene lookup returns CDR1 MNHEY and CDR2 SVGAGI. Trimming shortened V by 6 bases and J by 8 bases, and 16 bases separated the two germline ends. This CDR3 has 13 residues. The CDR3 sequence: CASSLGPLGGYTF. The DNA for the CDR3 is TGTGCCAGCAGCTTAGGACCACTCGGAGGCTACACCTTC.

Turning to this clone: The same CDR3 arises from other DNA sequences in this sample as well. The V gene is TRBV6-4, the J gene TRBJ2-2; D is undetermined. Germline lookup yields CDR1 MRHNA and CDR2 SNTAGT. V lost 3 bases, J lost 0 bases, and 2 bases lay in between. The CDR3 spans 13 residues. The DNA for the CDR3 is TGTGCCAGCAGTGAGGCGAACACCGGGGAGCTGTTTTTT. This codes for CASSEANTGELFF.

This clone has a single count. This chain uses TRBV24-1 with TRBJ2-7; D is perhaps TRBD1 (6 bases). Germline-derived CDR1 and CDR2 are KGHDR and SFDVKD. CDR3 size: 11 residues. V lost 9 bases to trimming and J lost 2 bases, with 7 bases between them. Here the CDR3 DNA reads TGTGCCACCGAGGGGGCCTACGAGCAGTACTTC. Translated, it gives CATEGAYEQYF.

The chain uses TRBV7-9 and TRBJ1-5; possibly TRBD1 for D (6 bases). Germline CDR1 is SEHNR and CDR2 is FQNEAQ (reference sequence). V lost 5 bases and J 4 bases, leaving 12 bases between the germline ends. This CDR3 has 14 residues. The CDR3: CASSPGQLNQPQHF. CDR3 coding DNA: TGTGCCAGCAGCCCAGGACAGCTAAATCAGCCCCAGCATTTT.

V usage is TRBV5-1 and J usage is TRBJ2-3; unclear D gene. The CDR3 totals 12 residues. Germline lookup yields CDR1 SGHRS and CDR2 YFSETQ. Trimming shortened V by 0 bases and J by 5 bases, and 4 bases separated the two germline ends. The CDR3 coding sequence is TGCGCCAGCAGCTTGGACATAGATACGCAGTATTTT. It yields the protein CASSLDIDTQYF.

The chain combines TRBV19 with TRBJ2-7; 13 positions match TRBD2. The CDR3 covers 15 residues. Trimming took 5 bases from V and 2 from J; bases not matched to a gene: 3. Per germline, CDR1 LNHDA and CDR2 SQIVND (reference sequence). CDR3 nucleotides: TGTGCCAGTAGTTCGGGACTAGCGGGAACCTACGAGCAGTACTTC. The encoded protein is CASSSGLAGTYEQYF.

The V call is TRBV5-4, the J call TRBJ1-2, with 7 positions matching TRBD1. This CDR3 region has 11 residues. CDR1 is SGHNT and CDR2 is YYREEE in the germline V gene (reference sequence). Trimming removed 4 bases from V and 10 bases from J; junction bases left unmatched: 4. CDR3: CASSQDRTYTF. As DNA, the CDR3 is TGTGCCAGCAGCCAGGACAGGACCTACACCTTC.

This sequence joins TRBV9 and TRBJ1-2, with D uncertain. V shed 0 bases and J shed 4 bases, with 7 bases lying between them. From germline, CDR1 is SGDLS and CDR2 YYNGEE. This CDR3 comprises 13 residues. CDR3 residues: CASSVGPIYGYTF. DNA for the CDR3: TGTGCCAGCAGCGTAGGACCAATCTATGGCTACACCTTC. The full variable domain, completed using reference TRBV9 and TRBJ1-2, is DSGVTQTPKHLITATGQRVTLRCSPRSGDLSVYWYQQSLDQGLQFLIQYYNGEERAKGNILERFSAQQFPDLHSELNLSSLELGDSALYFCASSVGPIYGYTFGSGTRLTVV.

The chain carries TRBV2 and TRBJ2-5; 8 bases line up with TRBD2. Germline V gene lookup returns CDR1 SNHLY and CDR2 FYNNEI. This CDR3 is built from 14 residues. V trimming: 3 bases; J trimming: 7 bases; junction bases outside the gene matches: 7. CDR3 amino acids: CASSDWGLGATQYF. The CDR3 bases are TGTGCCAGCAGTGATTGGGGACTAGGGGCGACCCAGTACTTC.

V and J are TRBV2 and TRBJ2-3; D is perhaps TRBD2 (6 bases). V was clipped by 3 bases and J by 9 bases, with 19 bases between them. This CDR3 is 15 amino acids long. Looked up from germline, CDR1 is SNHLY and CDR2 is FYNNEI. In DNA, the CDR3 is TGTGCCAGCAGTGATACGGGGATAGCGGATCTGACGCAGTATTTT. Its protein is CASSDTGIADLTQYF.

The J gene is TRBJ2-2, the V gene TRBV29-1, with TRBD1 identical over 9 bases. Germline V CDR1 and CDR2: SQVTM, ANQGSEA. With 2 bases clipped from V and 6 bases from J, the junction kept 4 bases outside the gene matches. The CDR3 spans 14 residues. CDR3 DNA sequence: TGCAGCGTTGAACCGGGACAGGGCTCCGGGGAGCTGTTTTTT. The encoded protein is CSVEPGQGSGELFF.

The rearrangement joins TRBV19 to TRBJ2-7; D is perhaps TRBD1 (6 bases). Trimming removed 4 bases at V and 1 base at J, with 14 bases between. CDR1 and CDR2 (germline): LNHDA, SQIVND (reference sequence). The CDR3 consists of 15 residues. The CDR3 DNA sequence: TGTGCCAGTAGTAGGGGGCCGGAAGGTTCCTACGAGCAGTACTTC. Amino acids: CASSRGPEGSYEQYF.

The rearrangement uses TRBV2 and TRBJ2-7; TRBD1 matches 12 bases. There are 14 residues in the CDR3. Per germline, CDR1 SNHLY and CDR2 FYNNEI. V was clipped by 6 bases and J by 5 bases; unmatched bases: 5. The CDR3 loop is CASRSGTGGDEQYF. CDR3 nucleotide sequence: TGTGCCAGCAGATCCGGGACAGGGGGCGACGAGCAGTACTTC.

The genes are TRBV6-1 and TRBJ1-5; D remains unclear. Germline-derived CDR1 and CDR2 are MNHNS and SASEGT. Trimming stripped 1 base from V and 2 bases from J, with 9 bases between. The length of the CDR3 is 15 residues. CDR3 coding DNA: TGTGCCAGCAGTGAAGAGGGTGGTGGCAATCAGCCCCAGCATTTT. Encoded protein: CASSEEGGGNQPQHF.

CDR3 in amino acids: CASRLRGRTEAFF. The CDR3 DNA reads as TGTGCCAGCCGACTCAGGGGGCGGACTGAAGCTTTCTTT. The V and J genes are TRBV12-3 or TRBV12-4 and TRBJ1-1; 8 positions agree with TRBD1. The ends lost 8 bases at V and 5 bases at J; junction bases unmatched: 7. CDR3 length: 13 amino acids.

The CDR3: CASSQGSGGVFSNQPQHF. CDR3 DNA sequence: TGTGCCAGCAGCCAAGGATCCGGGGGCGTTTTTAGCAATCAGCCCCAGCATTTT. V usage is TRBV3-1 (or the pseudogene TRBV3-2) and J usage is TRBJ1-5; possibly TRBD1 for D (6 bases). The CDR3 is 18 residues long. Trimming removed 1 base at V and 0 bases at J, with 16 bases between. CDR1 is LGHDT and CDR2 is YNNKEL in the germline V gene (reference sequence).

The chain carries TRBV21-1 and TRBJ2-1; the table's D call, TRBD1, was not checked against the DNA. TRBV21-1 is a known pseudogene. This CDR3 contains 15 residues. Here the CDR3 DNA reads TGTGCCAGCAGCTCCCGGGACAGGGATCCCCATGAGCAGTTCTTC. It specifies CASSSRDRDPHEQFF.

V and J are TRBV11-2 and TRBJ2-5, with a tentative D call TRBD2 (7 bases). The CDR3 loop spans 16 amino acids. Germline V lookup: CDR1 SGHAT, CDR2 FQNNGV. Trimming cost V 1 base and J 5 bases, with 17 bases left between them. The CDR3 DNA follows: TGTGCCAGCAGCTTAGCGGTAGGGGGGGCGTTGGAGACCCAGTACTTC. Its protein is CASSLAVGGALETQYF.